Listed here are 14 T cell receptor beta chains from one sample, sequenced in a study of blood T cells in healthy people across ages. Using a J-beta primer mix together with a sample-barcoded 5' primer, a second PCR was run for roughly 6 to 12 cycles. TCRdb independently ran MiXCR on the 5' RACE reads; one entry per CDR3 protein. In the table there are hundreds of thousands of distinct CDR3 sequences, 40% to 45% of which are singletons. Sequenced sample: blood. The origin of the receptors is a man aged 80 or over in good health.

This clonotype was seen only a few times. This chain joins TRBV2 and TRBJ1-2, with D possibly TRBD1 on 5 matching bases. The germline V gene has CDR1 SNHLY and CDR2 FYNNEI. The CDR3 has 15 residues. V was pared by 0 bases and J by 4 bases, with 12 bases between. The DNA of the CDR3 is TGTGCCAGCAGTGAAGCCCGCCAGGGAGGCTATGGCTACACCTTC. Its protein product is CASSEARQGGYGYTF.

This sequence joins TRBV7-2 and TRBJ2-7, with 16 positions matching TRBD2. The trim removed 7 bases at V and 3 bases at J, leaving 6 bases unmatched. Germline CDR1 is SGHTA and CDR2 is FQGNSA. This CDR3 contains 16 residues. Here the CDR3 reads CASNSGLAGGGYEQYF. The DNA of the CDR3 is TGTGCCAGCAACTCGGGACTAGCGGGAGGGGGCTACGAGCAGTACTTC.

CDR3 sequence (DNA): TGTGCCAGCTCACCACCGACAGCGGCTAGCACAGATACGCAGTATTTT. Its protein product is CASSPPTAASTDTQYF. V and J are TRBV18 and TRBJ2-3, with D possibly being TRBD1 or TRBD2 (5 bases each). Germline V gives CDR1 KGHSH, CDR2 LQKENI. V was shortened by 0 bases and J by 0 bases, with 10 bases between the two germline ends. The CDR3 totals 16 residues.

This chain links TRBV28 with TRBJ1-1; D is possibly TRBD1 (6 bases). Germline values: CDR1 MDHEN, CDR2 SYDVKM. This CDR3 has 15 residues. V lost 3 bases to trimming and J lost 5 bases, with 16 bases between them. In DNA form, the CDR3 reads TGTGCCAGCAGTTTGTGGGGGCGGGGGCTGACTGAAGCTTTCTTT. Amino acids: CASSLWGRGLTEAFF.

The CDR3 is CASSQDPGRAYNEQFF. CDR3 DNA sequence: TGCGCCAGCAGCCAAGATCCGGGGAGGGCCTACAATGAGCAGTTCTTC. This chain uses TRBV4-3 with TRBJ2-1, with 7 positions matching TRBD2. V dropped 0 bases and J dropped 2; count of bases not matched to a gene: 4. Germline loops: CDR1 LGHNA, CDR2 YSLEER. The CDR3 spans 16 residues.

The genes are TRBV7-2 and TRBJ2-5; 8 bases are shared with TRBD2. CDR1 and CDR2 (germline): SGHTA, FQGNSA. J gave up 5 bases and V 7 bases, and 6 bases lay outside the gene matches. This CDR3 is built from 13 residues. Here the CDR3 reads CASTGLARETQYF. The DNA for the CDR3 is TGTGCCAGCACCGGACTAGCTAGGGAGACCCAGTACTTC.

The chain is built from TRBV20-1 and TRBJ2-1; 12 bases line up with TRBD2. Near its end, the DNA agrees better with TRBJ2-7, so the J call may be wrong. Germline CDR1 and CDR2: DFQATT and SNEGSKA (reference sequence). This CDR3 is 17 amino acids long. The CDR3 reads CSARKTSGGRSYNEQYF. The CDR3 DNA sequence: TGCAGTGCTAGGAAGACTAGCGGGGGCCGCTCCTACAATGAGCAGTACTTC.

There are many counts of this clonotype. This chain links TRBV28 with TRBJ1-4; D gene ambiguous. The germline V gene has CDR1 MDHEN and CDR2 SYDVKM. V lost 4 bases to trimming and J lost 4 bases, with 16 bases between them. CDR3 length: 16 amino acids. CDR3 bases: TGTGCCAGCAGTTACAGTTCGGCAGCCTATAATGAAAAACTGTTTTTT. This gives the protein CASSYSSAAYNEKLFF.

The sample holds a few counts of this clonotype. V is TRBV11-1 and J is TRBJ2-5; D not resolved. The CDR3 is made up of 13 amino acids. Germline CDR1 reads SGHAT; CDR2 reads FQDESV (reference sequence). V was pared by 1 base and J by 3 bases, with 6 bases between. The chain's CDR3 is CASSLDLKETQYF. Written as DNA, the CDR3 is TGTGCCAGCAGCTTAGACCTAAAAGAGACCCAGTACTTC.

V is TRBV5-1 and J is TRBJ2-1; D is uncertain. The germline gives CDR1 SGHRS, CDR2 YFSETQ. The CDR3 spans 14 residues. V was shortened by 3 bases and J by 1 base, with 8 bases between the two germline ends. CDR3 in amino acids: CASSSLLSYNEQFF. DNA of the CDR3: TGCGCCAGCAGCTCCCTTCTGTCCTACAATGAGCAGTTCTTC.

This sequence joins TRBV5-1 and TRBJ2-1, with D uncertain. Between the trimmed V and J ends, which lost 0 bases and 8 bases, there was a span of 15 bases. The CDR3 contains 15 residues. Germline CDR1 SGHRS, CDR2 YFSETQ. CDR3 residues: CASSLVASAPHEQFF. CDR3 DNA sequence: TGCGCCAGCAGCTTGGTGGCGTCAGCCCCCCATGAGCAGTTCTTC.

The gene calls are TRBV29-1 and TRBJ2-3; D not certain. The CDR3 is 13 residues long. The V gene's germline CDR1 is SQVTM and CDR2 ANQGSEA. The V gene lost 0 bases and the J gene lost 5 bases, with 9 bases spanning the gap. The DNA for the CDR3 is TGCAGCGTTGAAGAAGCCTGGGTAGATACGCAGTATTTT. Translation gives CSVEEAWVDTQYF.

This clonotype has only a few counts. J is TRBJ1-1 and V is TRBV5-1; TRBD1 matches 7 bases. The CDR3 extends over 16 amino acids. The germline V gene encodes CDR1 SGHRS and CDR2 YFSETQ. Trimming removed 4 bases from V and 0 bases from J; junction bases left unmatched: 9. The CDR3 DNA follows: TGCGCCAGCAGCGAGCAAGGGACAGCAATGAACACTGAAGCTTTCTTT. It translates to CASSEQGTAMNTEAFF.

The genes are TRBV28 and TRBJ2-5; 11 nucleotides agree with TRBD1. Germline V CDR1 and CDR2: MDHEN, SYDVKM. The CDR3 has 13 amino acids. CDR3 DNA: TGTGGAAGAGGACAGGGGGCGGGAAATGAGCAGTACTTC. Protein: CGRGQGAGNEQYF. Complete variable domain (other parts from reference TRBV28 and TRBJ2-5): DVKVTQSSRYLVKRTGEKVFLECVQDMDHENMFWYRQDPGLGLRLIYFSYDVKMKEKGDIPEGYSVSREKKERFSLILESASTNQTSMYLCGRGQGAGNEQYFGPGTRLLVL.